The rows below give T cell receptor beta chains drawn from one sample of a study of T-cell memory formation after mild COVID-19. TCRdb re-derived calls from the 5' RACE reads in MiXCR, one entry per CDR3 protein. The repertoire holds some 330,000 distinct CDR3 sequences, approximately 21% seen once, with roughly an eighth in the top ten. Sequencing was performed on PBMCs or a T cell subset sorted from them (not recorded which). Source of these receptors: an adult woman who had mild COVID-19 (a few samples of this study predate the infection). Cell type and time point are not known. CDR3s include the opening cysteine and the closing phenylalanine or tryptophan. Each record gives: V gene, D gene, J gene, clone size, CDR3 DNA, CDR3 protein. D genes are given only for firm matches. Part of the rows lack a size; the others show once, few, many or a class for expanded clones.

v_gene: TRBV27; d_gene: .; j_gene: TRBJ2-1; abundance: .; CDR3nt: TGTGCCACCTTGAGGGTGGGAGCGGGCGACAATGAGCAGTTCTTC; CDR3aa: CATLRVGAGDNEQFF
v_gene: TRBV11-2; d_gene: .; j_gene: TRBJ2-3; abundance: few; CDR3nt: TGTGCCAGCAGTCCGGGCGACCCAGGCACAGATACGCAGTATTTT; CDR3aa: CASSPGDPGTDTQYF
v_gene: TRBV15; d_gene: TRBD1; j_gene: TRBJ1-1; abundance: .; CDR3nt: TGTGCCACCAGCAGAGATCGGGACAGGGGCACTGAAGCTTTCTTT; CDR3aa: CATSRDRDRGTEAFF
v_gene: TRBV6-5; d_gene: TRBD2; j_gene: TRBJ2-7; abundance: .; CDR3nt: TGTGCCAGCAGTTACCTAGCGGGAGGGTTGTACGAGCAGTACTTC; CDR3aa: CASSYLAGGLYEQYF
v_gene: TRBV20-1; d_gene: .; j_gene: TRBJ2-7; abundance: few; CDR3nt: TGCAGTGCTAGAAAAGGAGACAACTCGTACTACGAGCAGTACTTC; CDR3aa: CSARKGDNSYYEQYF
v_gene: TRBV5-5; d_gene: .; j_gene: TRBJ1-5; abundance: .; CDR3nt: TGTGCCAGCAGCTTTAATGACAGGCACCCCAATCAGCCCCAGCATTTT; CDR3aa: CASSFNDRHPNQPQHF
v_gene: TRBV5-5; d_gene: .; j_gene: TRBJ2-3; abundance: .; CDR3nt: TGTGCCAGCAGCTTGGAATCTAGCACAGATACGCAGTATTTT; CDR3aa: CASSLESSTDTQYF
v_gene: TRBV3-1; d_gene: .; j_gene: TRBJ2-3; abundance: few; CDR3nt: TGTGCCAGCAGTTTCGGACTCACAGATACGCAGTATTTT; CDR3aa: CASSFGLTDTQYF
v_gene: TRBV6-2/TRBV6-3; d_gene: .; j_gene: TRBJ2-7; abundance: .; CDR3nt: TGTGCCAGCAGTTACGCCCGGGGCGCCTCCTACGAGCAGTACTTC; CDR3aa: CASSYARGASYEQYF
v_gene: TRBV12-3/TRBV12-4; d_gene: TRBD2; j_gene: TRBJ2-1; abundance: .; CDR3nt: TGTGCCAGCAGCCGGACTAGCGGGACCGATGAGCAGTTCTTC; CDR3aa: CASSRTSGTDEQFF
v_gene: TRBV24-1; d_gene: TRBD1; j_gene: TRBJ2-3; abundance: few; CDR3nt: TGTGCCACCAGTGAGCCAGGACAGGGGTTCACAGATACGCAGTATTTT; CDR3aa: CATSEPGQGFTDTQYF
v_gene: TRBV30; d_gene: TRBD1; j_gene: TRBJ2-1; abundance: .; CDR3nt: TGTGCCTGGAAAAACAGGGGATCCTACAATGAGCAGTTCTTC; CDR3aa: CAWKNRGSYNEQFF
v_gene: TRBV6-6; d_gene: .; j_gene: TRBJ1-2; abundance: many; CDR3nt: TGTGCCAGCAGTTACCGTGGCAGGGCCTATGGCTACACCTTC; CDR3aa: CASSYRGRAYGYTF
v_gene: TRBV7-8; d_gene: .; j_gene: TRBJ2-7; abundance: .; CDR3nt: TGTGCCAGCAGCTTACCCAACTACGAGCAGTACTTC; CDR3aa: CASSLPNYEQYF
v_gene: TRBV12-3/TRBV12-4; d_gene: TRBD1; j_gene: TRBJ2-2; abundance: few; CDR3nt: TGTGCCAGCAGGGGACAGAGATCCACCGGGGAGCTGTTTTTT; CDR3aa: CASRGQRSTGELFF
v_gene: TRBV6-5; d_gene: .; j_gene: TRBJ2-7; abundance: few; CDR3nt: TGTGCCAGCAGACCGGACGCAAACGAGCAGTACTTC; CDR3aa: CASRPDANEQYF
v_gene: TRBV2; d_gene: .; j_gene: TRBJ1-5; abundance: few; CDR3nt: TGTGCCAGCAGTCGCCTTACGGGGGCAAACCAGCCCCAGCATTTT; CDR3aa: CASSRLTGANQPQHF
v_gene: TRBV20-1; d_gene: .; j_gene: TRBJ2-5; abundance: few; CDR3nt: TGCAGTGCTAGTCCTAGTACGGAGACCCAGTACTTC; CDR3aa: CSASPSTETQYF
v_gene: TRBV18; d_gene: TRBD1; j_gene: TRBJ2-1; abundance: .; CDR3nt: TGTGCCAGCTCACCAAGGGACAGGGGAGGCTACAATGAGCAGTTCTTC; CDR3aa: CASSPRDRGGYNEQFF
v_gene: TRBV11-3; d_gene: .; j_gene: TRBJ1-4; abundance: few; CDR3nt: TGTGCCAGCAGCACGCGACGAACAACTAATGAAAAACTGTTTTTT; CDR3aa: CASSTRRTTNEKLFF
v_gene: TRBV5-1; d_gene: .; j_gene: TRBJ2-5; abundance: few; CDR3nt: TGCGCCAGCAGCCCTGGAGGTCTAGCCCAAGAGACCCAGTACTTC; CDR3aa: CASSPGGLAQETQYF
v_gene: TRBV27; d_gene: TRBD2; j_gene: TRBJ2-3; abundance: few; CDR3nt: TGTGCCAGCAGGTCTGTGGCGGGGGGCCGAAATACGCAGTATTTT; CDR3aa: CASRSVAGGRNTQYF
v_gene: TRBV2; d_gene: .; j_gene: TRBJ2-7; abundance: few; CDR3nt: TGTGCCAGCAGTGGGACAGACCACTCCTACGAGCAGTACTTC; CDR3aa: CASSGTDHSYEQYF
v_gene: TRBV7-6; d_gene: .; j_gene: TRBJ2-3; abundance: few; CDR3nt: TGTGCCAGCAGCTTACCCCAGAGGGCAGATACGCAGTATTTT; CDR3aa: CASSLPQRADTQYF
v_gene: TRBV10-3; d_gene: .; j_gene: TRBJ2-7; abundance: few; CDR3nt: TGTGCCATCAGCGATACAGGGTACGAGCAGTACTTC; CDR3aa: CAISDTGYEQYF
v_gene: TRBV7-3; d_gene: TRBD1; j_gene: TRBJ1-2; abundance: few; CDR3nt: TGTGCCAGCAGCCCCGGGACAGGCGTTATTAACTATGGCTACACCTTC; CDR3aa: CASSPGTGVINYGYTF
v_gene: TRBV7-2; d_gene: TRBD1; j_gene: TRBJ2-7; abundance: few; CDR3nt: TGTGCCAGCAGCTCCAACAGGGGGCGAGGCAGCGAGCAGTACTTC; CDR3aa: CASSSNRGRGSEQYF
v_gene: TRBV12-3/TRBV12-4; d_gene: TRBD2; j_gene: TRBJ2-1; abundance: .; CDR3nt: TGTGCCAGCATCAAGAATCGGGACTCCGGGAGGCACGATGAGCAGTTCTTC; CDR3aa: CASIKNRDSGRHDEQFF
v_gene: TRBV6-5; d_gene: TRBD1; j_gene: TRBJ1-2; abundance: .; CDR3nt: TGTGCCAGCAGTTACTCTGATTACAGGGGCGAATATGGCTACACCTTC; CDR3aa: CASSYSDYRGEYGYTF
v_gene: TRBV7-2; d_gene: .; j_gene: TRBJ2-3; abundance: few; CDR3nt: TGTGCCAGCAGCTTAGCGCGGGCCTACACAGATACGCAGTATTTT; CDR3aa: CASSLARAYTDTQYF
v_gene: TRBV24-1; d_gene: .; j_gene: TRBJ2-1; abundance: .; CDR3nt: TGTGCCACCAGTGGTCAGGGCCGCCGGTTCTTC; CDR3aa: CATSGQGRRFF
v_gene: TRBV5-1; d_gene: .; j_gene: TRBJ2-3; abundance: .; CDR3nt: TGCGCCAGCGCCCCAGAGATTAGCACAGATACGCAGTATTTT; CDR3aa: CASAPEISTDTQYF
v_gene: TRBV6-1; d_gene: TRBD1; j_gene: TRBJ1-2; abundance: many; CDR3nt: TGTGCCAGCAGTGTTCCTGGGACAGGGGGTTATGGCTACACCTTC; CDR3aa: CASSVPGTGGYGYTF
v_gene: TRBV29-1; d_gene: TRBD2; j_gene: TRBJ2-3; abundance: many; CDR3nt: TGCAGCGTTGATGAAGTGGGGACTAGCGGCAATACGCAGTATTTT; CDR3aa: CSVDEVGTSGNTQYF
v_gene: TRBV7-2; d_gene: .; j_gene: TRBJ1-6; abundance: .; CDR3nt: TGTGCCAGCAGTTTTAATTCACCCCTCCACTTT; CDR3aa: CASSFNSPLHF
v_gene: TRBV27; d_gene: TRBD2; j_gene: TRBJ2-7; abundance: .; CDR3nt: TGTGCCAGCAGACAAAGAGCGGGAGGCACCTACGAGCAGTACTTC; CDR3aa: CASRQRAGGTYEQYF
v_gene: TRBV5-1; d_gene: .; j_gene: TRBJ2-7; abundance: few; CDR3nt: TGCGCCAGCAGCTTGGCCCTTGGACAGTTCTACGAGCAGTACTTC; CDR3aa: CASSLALGQFYEQYF
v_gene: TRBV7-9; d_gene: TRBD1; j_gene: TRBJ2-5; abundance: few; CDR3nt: TGTGCCGGAGGGGGACAGGGAGAGACCCAGTACTTC; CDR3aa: CAGGGQGETQYF
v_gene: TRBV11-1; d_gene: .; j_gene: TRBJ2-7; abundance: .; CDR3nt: TGTGCCAGCAGCTCATTGCGGGGCTGGAACTACGAGCAGTACTTC; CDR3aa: CASSSLRGWNYEQYF
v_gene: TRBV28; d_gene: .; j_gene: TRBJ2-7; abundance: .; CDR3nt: TGTGCCAGCAGCCCCCCCCCCTGGGGCCCCAAGAACTACGAGCAGTACTTC; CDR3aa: CASSPPPWGPKNYEQYF
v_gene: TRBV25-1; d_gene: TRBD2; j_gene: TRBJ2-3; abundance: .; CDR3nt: TGTGCCAGCAGCGACGCAAGAGCGGGAGGGCCAGATACGCAGTATTTT; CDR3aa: CASSDARAGGPDTQYF
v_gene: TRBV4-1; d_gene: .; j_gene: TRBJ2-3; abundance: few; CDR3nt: TGCGCCAGCAAGGACCGTGCTAGCACAGATACGCAGTATTTT; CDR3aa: CASKDRASTDTQYF
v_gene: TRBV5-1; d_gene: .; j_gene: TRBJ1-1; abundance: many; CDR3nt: TGCGCCAGCAGCTTGACAGGCCCCAACACTGAAGCTTTCTTT; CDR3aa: CASSLTGPNTEAFF
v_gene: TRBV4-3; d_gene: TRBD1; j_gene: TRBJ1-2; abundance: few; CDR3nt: TGCGCCAGCAGCCAAACGACAGGGGGGGATGGCTACACCTTC; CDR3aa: CASSQTTGGDGYTF